The next 30 T cell receptor beta chains were all read from a single sample in a study of blood T cell repertoires in COVID-19. Generated by immunoSEQ multiplex PCR, the TCRdb table keeps only in-frame clones and is missing some. The repertoire includes 200,000 to 250,000 clones, about 88% of them detected once, and 1.9% sits in the top ten. The specimen was peripheral blood. The origin of the receptors is a man aged 35-49 years with active or convalescent COVID-19.

This chain uses TRBV6-1 with TRBJ1-5, with 12 bases lining up with TRBD1. V was clipped by 4 bases and J by 6 bases; unmatched bases: 7. The CDR3 is 16 amino acids. The V gene's germline CDR1 is MNHNS and CDR2 SASEGT. CDR3 nucleotide sequence: TGTGCCAGCAGTGCAGCCGGGACAGGGGGCGGTCAGCCCCAGCATTTT. This gives the protein CASSAAGTGGGQPQHF.

This clone was observed a handful of times. The CDR3: CASSQDGAGILNYGYTF. CDR3 sequence (DNA): TGTGCCAGCAGCCAAGATGGCGCAGGGATCCTTAACTATGGCTACACCTTC. The chain links TRBV3-1 (or the pseudogene TRBV3-2) to TRBJ1-2, with D perhaps matching TRBD1 (5 bases). V lost 0 bases and J lost 1, with 15 bases in between. Germline loops: CDR1 LGHDT, CDR2 YNNKEL (reference sequence). The CDR3 is 17 residues long.

This clone was picked up a small number of times. The genes are TRBV4-2 and TRBJ1-5; weak D call: TRBD1 (6 bases). V dropped 1 base and J dropped 3 bases, with 10 bases sitting between them. This CDR3 spans 15 amino acids. In germline, CDR1 is LGHNA, CDR2 YNFKEQ. The CDR3, as DNA: TGTGCCAGCAGCCAAGTATGGACAGCCAATCAGCCCCAGCATTTT. Encoded protein: CASSQVWTANQPQHF.

J is TRBJ2-5 and V is TRBV11-2; a weak D match, TRBD1 (6 bases). The CDR3 length is 15 residues. Between the trimmed V and J ends, which lost 3 bases and 2 bases, there was a span of 13 bases. Germline loops: CDR1 SGHAT, CDR2 FQNNGV. CDR3 in DNA: TGTGCCAGCAGCTTTAGACAGAGGGGGCAAGAGACCCAGTACTTC. Protein sequence: CASSFRQRGQETQYF. Full variable domain (remainder filled in from reference TRBV11-2 and TRBJ2-5): EAGVAQSPRYKIIEKRQSVAFWCNPISGHATLYWYQQILGQGPKLLIQFQNNGVVDDSQLPKDRFSAERLKGVDSTLKIQPAKLEDSAVYLCASSFRQRGQETQYFGPGTRLLVL.

CDR3: CASRPRLAGKNIQYF. The CDR3 DNA reads as TGTGCCAGCAGACCGCGACTAGCGGGCAAAAACATTCAGTACTTC. V and J are TRBV6-5 and TRBJ2-4; 10 bases map to TRBD2. The V gene end was trimmed by 6 bases and the J gene end by 3 bases; junction bases not matched to a gene: 5. The V gene's germline CDR1 is MNHEY and CDR2 SVGAGI. CDR3 length: 15 residues.

V and J are TRBV4-1 and TRBJ1-3; no clear D gene. This CDR3 has 18 residues. Trimming pared 0 bases from V and 3 bases from J, leaving 18 bases between. CDR1 MGHRA and CDR2 YSYEKL come from the germline V gene. The CDR3 sequence: CASSQDTSTPGRGNTIYF. DNA of the CDR3: TGCGCCAGCAGCCAAGATACGAGCACCCCGGGTCGTGGAAACACCATATATTTT.

This rearrangement joins TRBV5-1 to TRBJ2-6; no definite D call. The germline gives CDR1 SGHRS, CDR2 YFSETQ. V gave up 4 bases and J gave up 0 bases, with 5 bases separating them. This CDR3 is built from 14 residues. In DNA, the CDR3 is TGCGCCAGCAGCGCGGACTCTGGGGCCAACGTCCTGACTTTC. Translating it yields CASSADSGANVLTF.

The chain is built from TRBV2 and TRBJ2-7; TRBD1 matches at 8 bases. This CDR3 has 14 residues. Germline loops: CDR1 SNHLY, CDR2 FYNNEI. Losses at the gene ends were 6 bases for V and 0 bases for J; bases not matched to a gene: 4. CDR3 region: CASRLTGASYEQYF. The CDR3 coding sequence is TGTGCCAGCAGATTGACAGGGGCCTCCTACGAGCAGTACTTC.

The V call is TRBV7-9, the J call TRBJ2-1; 7 bases line up with TRBD2. Germline V lookup: CDR1 SEHNR, CDR2 FQNEAQ (reference sequence). This CDR3 has 17 residues. J lost 3 bases, V lost 6 bases, and 14 bases had no gene match. The CDR3 DNA follows: TGTGCCAGCAGTGGGACTATTTCTGTCATAATCTACAATGAGCAGTTCTTC. It translates to CASSGTISVIIYNEQFF. Full variable domain (missing parts from reference TRBV7-9 and TRBJ2-1): DTGVSQNPRHKITKRGQNVTFRCDPISEHNRLYWYRQTLGQGPEFLTYFQNEAQLEKSRLLSDRFSAERPKGSFSTLEIQRTEQGDSAMYLCASSGTISVIIYNEQFFGPGTRLTVL.

The chain couples TRBV5-4 to TRBJ2-7; 9 bases match TRBD1. The length of the CDR3 is 15 residues. Germline V gives CDR1 SGHNT, CDR2 YYREEE (reference sequence). The trim removed 3 bases at V and 3 bases at J, leaving 7 bases unmatched. CDR3 sequence (DNA): TGTGCCAGCAGCTCCCGGGACAGGGCGATCTACGAGCAGTACTTC. It translates to CASSSRDRAIYEQYF.

The chain combines TRBV7-2 with TRBJ1-1; 7 bases are shared with TRBD1. Germline V CDR1 and CDR2: SGHTA, FQGNSA. The CDR3 loop spans 14 amino acids. The junction had 7 bases not matched to a gene; V was cut back by 4 bases and J by 5 bases. CDR3 nucleotides: TGTGCCAGCAGCTCGATCGCAGGGGGGACTGAAGCTTTCTTT. Translating gives CASSSIAGGTEAFF. The entire variable domain, with the rest obtained from reference TRBV7-2 and TRBJ1-1, is as follows: GAGVSQSPSNKVTEKGKDVELRCDPISGHTALYWYRQSLGQGLEFLIYFQGNSAPDKSGLPSDRFSAERTGGSVSTLTIQRTQQEDSAVYLCASSSIAGGTEAFFGQGTRLTVV.

The count of this clone is one. The chain carries TRBV7-9 and TRBJ2-1; 7 bases are shared with TRBD2. Losses at the gene ends were 4 bases for V and 4 bases for J; bases not matched to a gene: 10. Germline V CDR1 and CDR2: SEHNR, FQNEAQ (reference sequence). The CDR3 extends over 16 amino acids. CDR3 loop: CASSSFPSGVYNEQFF. DNA for the CDR3: TGTGCCAGCAGCTCATTCCCTAGCGGTGTATACAATGAGCAGTTCTTC.

The chain couples TRBV23-1 to TRBJ1-5; D is perhaps TRBD1 (6 bases). TRBV23-1 is identified as an open reading frame with a role that is uncertain. The CDR3 sequence is 23 residues long. The V end was cut by 1 base, the J end by 0 bases, with 31 bases between. The CDR3 here is CASSQFRCGARHGGGYSNQPQHF. The CDR3 DNA sequence: TGCGCCAGCAGTCAATTTCGGTGCGGGGCTCGACATGGCGGGGGCTATAGCAATCAGCCCCAGCATTTT.

The V call is TRBV5-8, the J call TRBJ1-1, with 9 bases that match TRBD1. Germline loops: CDR1 SGHTS, CDR2 YDEGEE. The CDR3 consists of 18 residues. Germline trimming cut 4 bases from V and 6 bases from J; bases unmatched to any gene: 19. This CDR3 reads CASSQGILVGQGEAEAFF. The CDR3 DNA follows: TGTGCCAGCAGCCAAGGGATACTTGTGGGACAGGGTGAGGCTGAAGCTTTCTTT.

The genes are TRBV28 and TRBJ2-2; D is possibly TRBD2 (5 bases). V was pared by 4 bases and J by 0 bases, with 15 bases between. The CDR3 loop spans 17 amino acids. Germline assignment: CDR1 MDHEN and CDR2 SYDVKM. The CDR3 DNA reads TGTGCCAGCAGTTGGCCCCAAGAGGGCGCGAACACCGGGGAGCTGTTTTTT. This sequence encodes CASSWPQEGANTGELFF.

The rearrangement links TRBV24-1 to TRBJ1-5, with D possibly being TRBD1 (6 bases). Germline values: CDR1 KGHDR, CDR2 SFDVKD. The CDR3 is 15 residues long. V lost 4 bases, J lost 5 bases, and 14 bases lay in between. The DNA for the CDR3 is TGTGCCACCAGTGACGGGGTTACAGGGTATCAGCCCCAGCATTTT. Translating it yields CATSDGVTGYQPQHF.

J is TRBJ2-1 and V is TRBV9; TRBD2 might be the D (6 bases). The CDR3 extends over 15 amino acids. Per germline, CDR1 SGDLS and CDR2 YYNGEE. The V end was cut by 3 bases, the J end by 6 bases, with 16 bases between. The CDR3 region is CASSALASNSNEQFF. The CDR3 coding sequence is TGTGCCAGCAGCGCCCTAGCGTCGAACTCCAATGAGCAGTTCTTC.

The V and J genes are TRBV16 and TRBJ2-7; D is perhaps TRBD1 (5 bases). Trimming removed 0 bases at V and 2 bases at J, with 20 bases between. This CDR3 has 18 amino acids. Germline CDR1 KGHSY, CDR2 FQNENV. The CDR3 is CASSQSAPRHLRAYEQYF. In nucleotides, the CDR3 is TGTGCCAGCAGCCAATCCGCTCCGCGACACCTCAGGGCCTACGAGCAGTACTTC.

The CDR3 is CASSRESSYEQYF. The CDR3 bases are TGTGCCAGCAGCCGGGAGTCATCCTACGAGCAGTACTTC. The V call is TRBV7-9, the J call TRBJ2-7; perhaps TRBD2 as D (6 bases). The CDR3 sequence is 13 residues long. Germline V gene data show CDR1 as SEHNR and CDR2 as FQNEAQ (reference sequence). Trimming cost V 5 bases and J 1 base, with 9 bases left between them.

The rearrangement uses TRBV6-5 and TRBJ1-3; 9 nucleotides agree with TRBD1. V dropped 4 bases and J dropped 3; count of bases not matched to a gene: 4. The CDR3 extends over 15 amino acids. The germline CDR1 and CDR2 sequences are MNHEY and SVGAGI. This CDR3 reads CASSLQGAGGNTIYF. CDR3 DNA: TGTGCCAGCAGTTTACAGGGGGCGGGTGGAAACACCATATATTTT.

The chain employs TRBV7-9 and TRBJ2-5; no firm D call. V lost 5 bases, J lost 5 bases, and 6 bases lay in between. The V gene's germline CDR1 is SEHNR and CDR2 FQNEAQ (reference sequence). The CDR3 loop spans 11 amino acids. This chain's CDR3 is CASSLSETQYF. CDR3 bases: TGTGCCAGCAGCCTATCTGAGACCCAGTACTTC.

V is TRBV3-1 (or the pseudogene TRBV3-2) and J is TRBJ2-2; TRBD1 agrees at 7 bases. The CDR3 spans 17 residues. Trimming took 0 bases from V and 5 from J; bases not matched to a gene: 9. Germline CDR1 is LGHDT and CDR2 is YNNKEL (reference sequence). CDR3 region: CASSQDGRGRWTGELFF. CDR3 nucleotides: TGTGCCAGCAGCCAAGACGGAAGGGGGCGGTGGACCGGGGAGCTGTTTTTT.

The chain employs TRBV29-1 and TRBJ1-1, with D possibly matching TRBD1 (5 bases). With 6 bases removed from V and 11 bases from J, the gap between germline ends came to 16 bases. This CDR3 spans 11 amino acids. The germline CDR1 and CDR2 sequences are SQVTM and ANQGSEA. The CDR3, as DNA: TGCAGCGTGCTCAAAGGGGTACGGGCTTTCTTT. It codes for CSVLKGVRAFF.

The CDR3: CAISETGTRSPLHF. CDR3 DNA: TGTGCCATCAGTGAGACAGGGACCCGTTCACCCCTCCACTTT. The J gene is TRBJ1-6, the V gene TRBV10-3; the D gene is possibly TRBD1 (6 bases). V was clipped by 2 bases and J by 9 bases, with 11 bases between them. The CDR3 spans 14 residues. CDR1 is ENHRY and CDR2 is SYGVKD in the germline V gene.

The chain links TRBV5-1 to TRBJ2-7, with TRBD2 identical over 7 bases. V lost 0 bases, J lost 5 bases, and 11 bases stayed unmatched. This CDR3 contains 16 residues. Germline V gene sequence: CDR1 SGHRS, CDR2 YFSETQ. This chain's CDR3 is CASSLDWGGAGDEQYF. Here the CDR3 DNA reads TGCGCCAGCAGCTTGGACTGGGGAGGGGCTGGCGACGAGCAGTACTTC.

The chain employs TRBV9 and TRBJ1-1; the D gene is possibly TRBD1 (5 bases). Germline V lookup: CDR1 SGDLS, CDR2 YYNGEE. The CDR3 runs 14 residues. Trimming removed 6 bases from V and 1 base from J, with 13 bases in between. CDR3 coding DNA: TGTGCCAGCACCCCCCAGGGCGAGAACACTGAAGCTTTCTTT. As protein: CASTPQGENTEAFF. Filled out from reference TRBV9 and TRBJ1-1, the complete variable domain reads DSGVTQTPKHLITATGQRVTLRCSPRSGDLSVYWYQQSLDQGLQFLIQYYNGEERAKGNILERFSAQQFPDLHSELNLSSLELGDSALYFCASTPQGENTEAFFGQGTRLTVV.

CDR3 in DNA: TGTGCCAGTAGTATAGCGACAGGGGTTGAGCAGTACTTC. It specifies CASSIATGVEQYF. This rearrangement joins TRBV19 to TRBJ2-7; TRBD1 agrees at 8 bases. The CDR3 is made up of 13 amino acids. Germline values: CDR1 LNHDA, CDR2 SQIVND (reference sequence). J was trimmed by 7 bases and V by 1 base; bases with no gene match: 3.

The rearrangement uses TRBV27 and TRBJ1-1; maybe TRBD1 (6 bases). V shed 3 bases and J shed 3 bases, with 8 bases lying between them. CDR3 length: 13 residues. Germline values: CDR1 MNHEY, CDR2 SMNVEV (reference sequence). The CDR3 nucleotides read TGTGCCAGCAGTTTTTACAGGGACACTGAAGCTTTCTTT. It encodes CASSFYRDTEAFF.

In DNA, the CDR3 is TGCGCCACTTATGGCCGGGGGGGGATCTACGAGCAGTACTTC. This sequence encodes CATYGRGGIYEQYF. This sequence joins TRBV10-1 and TRBJ2-7; 8 bases match TRBD2. The length of the CDR3 is 14 residues. Germline-derived CDR1 and CDR2 are WNHNN and SYGVQD (reference sequence). The junction had 11 bases not matched to a gene; V was cut back by 10 bases and J by 3 bases.

The chain combines TRBV6-4 with TRBJ2-3; D ambiguous. CDR3 length: 17 residues. V was clipped by 4 bases and J by 2 bases, with 19 bases between them. The germline V gene has CDR1 MRHNA and CDR2 SNTAGT. The CDR3 loop is CASSGPRLLRNTDTQYF. In DNA, the CDR3 is TGTGCCAGCAGTGGCCCCCGACTTTTACGGAACACAGATACGCAGTATTTT.